Presented here are 29 T cell receptor beta chains from one specimen sequenced in a study of CD8+CD57+ T cells in acquired aplastic anemia. The authors sequenced patients whose flow cytometry had shown CD8+CD57+ cell expansion. Profiles of TCR beta VDJ and CDR3 were generated from a genomic DNA template. From the reads, TCRdb called clonotypes with MiXCR, one entry per CDR3 protein. The sample includes hundreds of thousands of distinct CDR3 sequences, 50% to 65% seen only once; the top ten take around 1.3%. The specimen sequenced was sorted CD4+, CD8+, or CD8+CD57+ T cells (not recorded which) from PBMCs. The origin of the receptors is a human donor with aplastic anemia.

The rearrangement uses TRBV20-1 and TRBJ2-7; D could derive from TRBD1 or TRBD2 (7 bases each). The CDR3 is 13 amino acids. The V gene's germline CDR1 is DFQATT and CDR2 SNEGSKA (reference sequence). Trimming removed 6 bases at V and 1 base at J, with 13 bases between. The CDR3 region is CSAGGTASYEQYF. DNA of the CDR3: TGCAGTGCGGGGGGGACAGCTTCCTACGAGCAGTACTTC.

This clonotype was counted only a few times. The J gene is TRBJ1-2, the V gene TRBV6-2 or TRBV6-3, with a weak D call TRBD1 (5 bases). The ends were cut back, 5 bases at V and 7 bases at J, with 17 bases in the middle. CDR3 size: 14 residues. Germline-derived CDR1 and CDR2 are MNHEY and SVGEGT. The CDR3 sequence is CASSSGGLMSGYTF. In DNA form, the CDR3 reads TGTGCCAGCAGTAGCGGGGGGTTGATGTCTGGCTACACCTTC.

At least ten counts were recorded for this clonotype. This chain links TRBV9 with TRBJ2-1, with 11 bases that match TRBD2. This CDR3 contains 15 residues. With 0 bases clipped from V and 10 bases from J, the junction kept 6 bases outside the gene matches. Germline V gives CDR1 SGDLS, CDR2 YYNGEE. CDR3 amino acids: CASSVDSGRVREQFF. CDR3 sequence (DNA): TGTGCCAGCAGCGTAGATAGCGGGAGGGTGCGGGAGCAGTTCTTC.

This sequence joins TRBV19 and TRBJ1-1; D gene unclear. V dropped 7 bases and J dropped 11 bases, with 26 bases sitting between them. The CDR3 consists of 15 residues. Germline-derived CDR1 and CDR2 are LNHDA and SQIVND (reference sequence). CDR3 DNA sequence: TGTGCCAGTATCGAACTAGGGTCGGAAGATGTGTATGCTTTCTTT. It is translated as CASIELGSEDVYAFF.

The gene calls are TRBV12-3 or TRBV12-4 and TRBJ2-1; 13 bases match TRBD2. The CDR3 is 15 residues long. V shed 5 bases and J 9 bases; nucleotides not matched to a gene: 7. The CDR3 coding sequence is TGTGCCAGCAGTCACGGGACTAGCGGGAATAGTGAGCAGTTCTTC. It specifies CASSHGTSGNSEQFF.

The chain carries TRBV7-6 and TRBJ1-1; D is perhaps TRBD1 (5 bases). The CDR3 length is 15 residues. The germline V gene encodes CDR1 SGHVS and CDR2 FNYEAQ. V shed 5 bases and J shed 6 bases, with 19 bases lying between them. The CDR3 nucleotides read TGTGCCAGCAGCCAGGGAGGACCGGCGGTCTCTGAAGCTTTCTTT. This translates into CASSQGGPAVSEAFF.

The J gene is TRBJ2-2, the V gene TRBV2; D is perhaps TRBD1 (7 bases). The CDR3 runs 13 residues. V lost 3 bases, J lost 7 bases, and 9 bases lay in between. Germline CDR1 reads SNHLY; CDR2 reads FYNNEI. The CDR3 loop is CASSDQGGGELFF. CDR3 nucleotide sequence: TGTGCCAGCAGTGATCAGGGGGGCGGGGAGCTGTTTTTT.

In the case of this clonotype: One end of the junction fails to match germline, which may point to a read error. The CDR3 region is CASSARTFGMSTEAFF. In DNA form, the CDR3 reads TGTGCCAGCAGTGCCCGGACTTTCGGTATGAGCACTGAAGCTTTCTTT. V gene TRBV10-2 combines with J gene TRBJ1-1; D gene ambiguous. The CDR3 covers 16 residues. In germline, CDR1 is WSHSY, CDR2 SAAADI.

CDR3 sequence reads: CASSSQGNRLGETQYF. The CDR3 nucleotides read TGTGCCAGCAGCTCCCAGGGCAACCGGTTGGGGGAGACCCAGTACTTC. V gene TRBV7-3 combines with J gene TRBJ2-5; D is perhaps TRBD1 (5 bases). Germline V CDR1 and CDR2: SGHTA, FQGTGA. This CDR3 is built from 16 residues. Trimming cost V 4 bases and J 5 bases, with 20 bases left between them.

The chain couples TRBV7-3 to TRBJ1-2; a possible D gene is TRBD1 (6 bases). Trimming took 5 bases from V and 3 from J, leaving 16 bases between them. The germline V gene has CDR1 SGHTA and CDR2 FQGTGA. CDR3 length: 15 residues. CDR3 nucleotides: TGTGCCAGCAGCACATGGGACACCTTGGACTATGGCTACACCTTC. Encoded protein: CASSTWDTLDYGYTF.

The table lists this clonotype with many counts. This chain joins TRBV3-1 and TRBJ2-1, with D possibly TRBD2 on 6 matching bases. Between the trimmed V and J ends, which lost 4 bases and 6 bases, there was a span of 16 bases. The germline CDR1 and CDR2 sequences are LGHDT and YNNKEL (reference sequence). This CDR3 has 15 residues. CDR3 residues: CASSLGSLTGNEQFF. The CDR3 nucleotides read TGTGCCAGCAGCCTCGGGAGCTTGACTGGCAATGAGCAGTTCTTC.

In DNA, the CDR3 is TGCAGTGCTAGAGCGGAGAGAAAGGGAACCGGTTCACCCCTCCACTTT. Translation: CSARAERKGTGSPLHF. The rearrangement uses TRBV20-1 and TRBJ1-6; D unresolved. The CDR3 is made up of 16 amino acids. Per the germline V gene, CDR1 is DFQATT and CDR2 is SNEGSKA (reference sequence). V lost 1 base to trimming and J lost 9 bases, with 19 bases between them.

CDR3 in DNA: TGTGCCAGCAGTTACTCCGGGGGTCTCACCGGGGAGCTGTTTTTT. As protein: CASSYSGGLTGELFF. The V call is TRBV6-5, the J call TRBJ2-2; tentative D call: TRBD2 (6 bases). Looked up from germline, CDR1 is MNHEY and CDR2 is SVGAGI. V was pared by 0 bases and J by 4 bases, with 9 bases between. The CDR3 is 15 residues long.

V usage is TRBV15 and J usage is TRBJ1-2, with a weak D call TRBD1 (5 bases). The CDR3 spans 15 residues. V was trimmed by 2 bases and J by 3 bases, leaving 13 bases between them. Germline CDR1 reads LNHNV; CDR2 reads YYDKDF (reference sequence). CDR3 in amino acids: CATSRSLGADYGYTF. The DNA of the CDR3 is TGTGCCACCAGCAGATCCCTTGGGGCAGACTATGGCTACACCTTC.

J is TRBJ2-1 and V is TRBV7-3; TRBD2 matches at 9 bases. The CDR3 is 12 amino acids. The germline gives CDR1 SGHTA, CDR2 FQGTGA. V trimming: 4 bases; J trimming: 13 bases; junction bases outside the gene matches: 5. The DNA for the CDR3 is TGTGCCAGCAGCTCCATAGCGGGGGAACAGTTCTTC. Translation: CASSSIAGEQFF.

Notes on this clonotype: It is likely a read error, because the conserved phenylalanine at the end of the CDR3 is missing. The gene calls are TRBV7-9 and TRBJ1-1, with TRBD1 as a possible D gene (6 bases). The length of the CDR3 is 14 residues. The germline V gene has CDR1 SEHNR and CDR2 FQNEAQ (reference sequence). CDR3 in DNA: TGTGCCAGTAGCTTTCAAGGGGGAATAACTGAAGCTTTCTGT. Residues: CASSFQGGITEAFC.

On this clonotype itself: The limits of the CDR3 on the DNA are not certain, so only TCRdb's listed CDR3 is given. The chain couples TRBV5-4 to TRBJ2-5; TRBD2 is the table's D call and was not checked against the DNA. From germline, CDR1 is SGHNT and CDR2 YYREEE (reference sequence). The CDR3 adds up to 20 amino acids, both ends counted. This CDR3 reads CASSPDSYNEQFFGPGTQYF.

This clonotype was seen a few times. This sequence joins TRBV19 and TRBJ2-5; 10 positions agree with TRBD2. J gave up 5 bases and V 9 bases, and 6 bases lay outside the gene matches. Germline V gives CDR1 LNHDA, CDR2 SQIVND (reference sequence). The CDR3 has 13 residues. In DNA, the CDR3 is TGTGCCAGCCAGCGGGGGGGAGGGGAGACCCAGTACTTC. It codes for CASQRGGGETQYF.

For this clonotype: A much larger clone differs by one base, so this may be a read error. CDR3 in DNA: TGTGCCGGCAGCCAAGGTCTACTCCTTGGGGCAGATACGCAGTATTTT. This sequence encodes CAGSQGLLLGADTQYF. The genes are TRBV3-1 and TRBJ2-3; D remains unclear. The CDR3 consists of 16 residues. From germline, CDR1 is LGHDT and CDR2 YNNKEL (reference sequence).

The chain uses TRBV7-2 and TRBJ1-5, with TRBD1 matching 7 bases. Trimming removed 6 bases from V and 1 base from J; junction bases left unmatched: 3. There are 14 residues in the CDR3. From germline, CDR1 is SGHTA and CDR2 FQGNSA. CDR3 protein: CASSLGQSNQPQHF. Written as DNA, the CDR3 is TGTGCCAGCAGTTTGGGACAGAGCAATCAGCCCCAGCATTTT.

This clonotype was counted ten times or more. This rearrangement joins TRBV5-6 to TRBJ1-2; no definite D call. V was cut by 4 bases and J by 4 bases, with 8 bases left in between. The CDR3 totals 12 residues. Germline lookup yields CDR1 SGHDT and CDR2 YYEEEE. CDR3 DNA: TGTGCCAGCAGCCCTAGGGTCTATGGCTACACCTTC. Translating gives CASSPRVYGYTF.

The sample holds many counts of this clonotype. V usage is TRBV12-3 or TRBV12-4 and J usage is TRBJ2-2, with D maybe TRBD1 (6 bases). V lost 6 bases and J 1 base, leaving 12 bases between the germline ends. The CDR3 length is 15 residues. The CDR3 coding sequence is TGTGCCAGCAGAGGACAGCTACTGAACACCGGGGAGCTGTTTTTT. Its translation is CASRGQLLNTGELFF.

The chain has TRBV2 and TRBJ2-3; maybe TRBD1 (6 bases). Trimming took 6 bases from V and 0 from J, leaving 10 bases between them. The CDR3 consists of 14 residues. In germline, CDR1 is SNHLY, CDR2 FYNNEI. CDR3 residues: CASRWDKSTDTQYF. The DNA of the CDR3 is TGTGCCAGCAGGTGGGACAAAAGCACAGATACGCAGTATTTT.

In this sample, this clonotype turned up many times. V and J are TRBV6-1 and TRBJ1-2, with 8 bases aligning to TRBD1. The length of the CDR3 is 16 residues. V lost 4 bases and J lost 2; bases outside the gene matches: 9. Germline loops: CDR1 MNHNS, CDR2 SASEGT. The CDR3 region has the DNA TGTGCCAGCAGTGGAAACCTTGGGACAGGAAACTATGGCTACACCTTC. This gives the protein CASSGNLGTGNYGYTF.

CDR3 nucleotides: TGTGCCAGCAGCTTAGACAACACTGAAGCTTTCTTT. Its translation is CASSLDNTEAFF. V gene TRBV11-2 combines with J gene TRBJ1-1; D call uncertain. Germline CDR1 SGHAT, CDR2 FQNNGV. V was pared by 0 bases and J by 2 bases, with 1 base between. There are 12 residues in the CDR3.

Regarding this clonotype: Germline and junction disagree at one end, which may indicate a read error. The J gene is TRBJ2-2, the V gene TRBV24-1; D may correspond to TRBD1 or TRBD2 (5 bases each). Germline-derived CDR1 and CDR2 are KGHDR and SFDVKD. This CDR3 is 16 amino acids long. The CDR3 loop is CASDSGAGSNTGELIF. Written as DNA, the CDR3 is TGTGCCAGCGATTCCGGGGCCGGATCGAACACCGGGGAGCTGATTTTT.

This clonotype was counted at least ten times. The V gene is TRBV27, the J gene TRBJ1-1; weak D call: TRBD1 (5 bases). V gave up 0 bases and J gave up 2 bases, with 10 bases separating them. The CDR3 is 15 residues long. Germline lookup yields CDR1 MNHEY and CDR2 SMNVEV (reference sequence). CDR3 loop: CASSLSPGSNTEAFF. The CDR3 DNA reads as TGTGCCAGCAGTTTATCTCCAGGGTCTAACACTGAAGCTTTCTTT.

The chain joins TRBV20-1 to TRBJ1-2; D is uncertain. The V gene lost 2 bases and the J gene lost 2 bases, with 3 bases spanning the gap. CDR3 length equals 11 residues. Germline V gene lookup returns CDR1 DFQATT and CDR2 SNEGSKA (reference sequence). CDR3 nucleotide sequence: TGCAGTGCTAGACCGAACTATGGCTACACCTTC. Translating it yields CSARPNYGYTF.

V gene TRBV20-1 combines with J gene TRBJ2-7, with a weak D call TRBD2 (7 bases). The CDR3 length is 13 residues. Trimming shortened V by 3 bases and J by 5 bases, and 14 bases separated the two germline ends. The germline CDR1 and CDR2 sequences are DFQATT and SNEGSKA (reference sequence). CDR3 in DNA: TGCAGTGCTAGGGGGGGGGGGGCGAACGAGCAGTACTTC. This gives the protein CSARGGGANEQYF.